This T cell receptor (beta chain) was sequenced during a study of blood T cell repertoires in COVID-19. Repertoires were generated with immunoSEQ multiplex PCR, while TCRdb's copy carries only in-frame clones and drops some. Here the sample spans approximately 110,000 clones, roughly 69% being singletons. The V end was cut by 3 bases, the J end by 3 bases, with 6 bases between. This CDR3 has 12 residues. From germline, CDR1 is MDHEN and CDR2 SYDVKM. This receptor was taken from a man older than 75 with acute or convalescent COVID-19. Sequenced material: peripheral blood. The chain is built from TRBV28 and TRBJ2-7; D remains unclear. In DNA form, the CDR3 reads TGTGCCAGCAGTTTTAGGAGCTACGAGCAGTACTTC. Translation gives CASSFRSYEQYF.